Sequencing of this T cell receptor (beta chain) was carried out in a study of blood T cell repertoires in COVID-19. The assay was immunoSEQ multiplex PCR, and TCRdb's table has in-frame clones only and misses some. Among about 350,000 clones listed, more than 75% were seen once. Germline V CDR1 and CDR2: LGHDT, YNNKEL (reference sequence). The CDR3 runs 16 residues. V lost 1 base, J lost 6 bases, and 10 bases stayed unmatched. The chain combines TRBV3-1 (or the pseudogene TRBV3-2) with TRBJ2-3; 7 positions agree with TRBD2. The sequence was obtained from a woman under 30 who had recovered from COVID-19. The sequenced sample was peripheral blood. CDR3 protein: CASSQGRDYPVDTQYF. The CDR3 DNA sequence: TGTGCCAGCAGCCAAGGCCGGGACTATCCCGTTGATACGCAGTATTTT.